This entry concerns a single T cell receptor (beta chain). The data originate from a study of OX40 agonist ivuxolimab in advanced cancers. Study-wide background: It was permissible to have had prior anti-PD-1, anti-PD-L1 or anti-CTLA-4 therapy, and about 40% had some.

Germline values: CDR1 SGHRS, CDR2 YFSETQ. CDR3 length equals 16 residues. V was cut by 3 bases and J by 5 bases, with 15 bases left in between. Data came from immunoSEQ multiplex PCR; TCRdb stores just in-frame clones and leaves some out. The sample includes about 54,000 clones, about 89% of them seen just once. Autoimmune disease history or systemic immunosuppression excluded patients. The source of this sequence is an adult with an advanced solid tumor such as melanoma, head and neck, liver or kidney cancer. This sequence joins TRBV5-1 and TRBJ1-6, with D uncertain. Sequencing used CD4+ or CD8+ T cells sorted from blood, obtained in a trial of the OX40 agonist ivuxolimab. The CDR3 loop is CASSSEVNGNNSPLHF. The CDR3, as DNA: TGCGCCAGCAGCTCAGAGGTCAACGGTAATAATTCACCCCTCCACTTT.